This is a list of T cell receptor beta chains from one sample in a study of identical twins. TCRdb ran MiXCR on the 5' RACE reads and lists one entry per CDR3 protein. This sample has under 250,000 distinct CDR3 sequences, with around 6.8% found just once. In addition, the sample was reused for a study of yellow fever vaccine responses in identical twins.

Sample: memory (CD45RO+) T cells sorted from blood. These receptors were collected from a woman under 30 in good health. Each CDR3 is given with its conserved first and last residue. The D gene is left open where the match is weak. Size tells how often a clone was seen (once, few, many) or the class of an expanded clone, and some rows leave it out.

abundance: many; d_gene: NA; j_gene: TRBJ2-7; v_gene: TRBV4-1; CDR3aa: CASSQEPAGQRYEQYF; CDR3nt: TGCGCCAGCAGCCAAGAGCCCGCAGGGCAGCGTTACGAGCAGTACTTC
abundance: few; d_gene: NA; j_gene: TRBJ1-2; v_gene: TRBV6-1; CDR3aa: CASWEAQNYGYTF; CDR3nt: TGTGCCAGCTGGGAGGCACAGAACTATGGCTACACCTTC
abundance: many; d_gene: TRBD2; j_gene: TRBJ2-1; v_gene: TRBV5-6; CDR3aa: CASSPDSGSSYNEQFF; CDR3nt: TGTGCCAGCAGCCCGGACAGCGGGAGCTCCTACAATGAGCAGTTCTTC
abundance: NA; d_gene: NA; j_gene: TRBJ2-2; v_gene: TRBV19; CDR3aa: CASKSGEDTGELFF; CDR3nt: TGTGCCAGTAAGTCGGGGGAAGACACCGGGGAGCTGTTTTTT
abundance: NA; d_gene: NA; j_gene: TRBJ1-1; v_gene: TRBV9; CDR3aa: CASSESRDGKAFF; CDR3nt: TGTGCCAGCAGCGAAAGCCGGGACGGGAAAGCTTTCTTT
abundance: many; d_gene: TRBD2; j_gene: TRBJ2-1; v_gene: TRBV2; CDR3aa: CASRERLARGMVGSYNEQFF; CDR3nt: TGTGCCAGCAGGGAGCGACTAGCGAGAGGAATGGTGGGCTCCTACAATGAGCAGTTCTTC
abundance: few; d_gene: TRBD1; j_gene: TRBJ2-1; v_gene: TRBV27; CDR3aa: CASSYGQGDISNEQFF; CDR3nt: TGTGCCAGCAGCTACGGACAGGGGGATATCTCCAATGAGCAGTTCTTC
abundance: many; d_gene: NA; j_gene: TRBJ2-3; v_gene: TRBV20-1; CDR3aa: CSAREPRESKDTQYF; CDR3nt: TGCAGTGCTAGAGAACCCCGGGAGTCGAAAGATACGCAGTATTTT
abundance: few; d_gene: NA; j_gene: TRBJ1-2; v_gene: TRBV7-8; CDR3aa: CASSPQRGGNGGYTF; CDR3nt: TGTGCCAGCAGCCCACAAAGGGGGGGAAACGGTGGCTACACCTTC
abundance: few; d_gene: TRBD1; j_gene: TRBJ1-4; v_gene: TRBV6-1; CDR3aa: CASRQGSNEKLFF; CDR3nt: TGTGCCAGTCGACAGGGATCTAATGAAAAACTGTTTTTT
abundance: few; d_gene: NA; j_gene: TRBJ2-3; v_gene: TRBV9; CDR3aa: CASSVGLATDTQYF; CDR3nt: TGTGCCAGCAGCGTAGGGCTAGCAACAGATACGCAGTATTTT
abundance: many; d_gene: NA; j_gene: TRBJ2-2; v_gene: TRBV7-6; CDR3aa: CASSLVWQGNTGELFF; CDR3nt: TGTGCCAGCAGCTTAGTCTGGCAGGGGAACACCGGGGAGCTGTTTTTT
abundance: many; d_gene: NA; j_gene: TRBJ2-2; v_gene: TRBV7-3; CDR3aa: CASSLNRPGELFF; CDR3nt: TGTGCCAGCAGCTTAAACAGACCCGGGGAGCTGTTTTTT
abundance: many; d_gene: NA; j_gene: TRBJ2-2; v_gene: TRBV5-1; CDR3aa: CASSFGDTGELFF; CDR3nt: TGCGCCAGCAGCTTCGGGGACACCGGGGAGCTGTTTTTT
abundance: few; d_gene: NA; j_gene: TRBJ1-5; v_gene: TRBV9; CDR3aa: CASSVQGNQPQHF; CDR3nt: TGTGCCAGCAGCGTACAGGGCAATCAGCCCCAGCATTTT
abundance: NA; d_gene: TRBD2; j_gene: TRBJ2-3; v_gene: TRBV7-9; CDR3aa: CASSFARGEDTQYF; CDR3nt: TGTGCCAGCAGCTTCGCTCGGGGGGAAGATACGCAGTATTTT
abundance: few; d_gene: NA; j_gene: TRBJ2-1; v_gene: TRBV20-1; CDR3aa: CSAYYNEQFF; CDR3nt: TGCAGTGCCTATTACAATGAGCAGTTCTTC
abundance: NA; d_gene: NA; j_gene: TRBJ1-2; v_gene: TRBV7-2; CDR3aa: CASSRPRESNGYTF; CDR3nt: TGTGCCAGCAGTCGGCCCCGGGAGTCAAATGGCTACACCTTC
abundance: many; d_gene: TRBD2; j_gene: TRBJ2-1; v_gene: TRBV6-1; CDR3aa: CASRATSGGMYNEQFF; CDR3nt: TGTGCCAGCAGGGCGACTAGCGGGGGGATGTACAATGAGCAGTTCTTC
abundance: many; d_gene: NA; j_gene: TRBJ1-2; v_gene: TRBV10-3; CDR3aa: CAISESRGLYGYTF; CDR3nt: TGTGCCATCAGTGAGTCGAGAGGCCTCTATGGCTACACCTTC
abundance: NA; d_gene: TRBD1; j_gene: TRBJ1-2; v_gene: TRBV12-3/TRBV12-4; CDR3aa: CASSLRTGASNYGYTF; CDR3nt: TGTGCCAGCAGTTTAAGGACAGGGGCAAGCAACTATGGCTACACCTTC
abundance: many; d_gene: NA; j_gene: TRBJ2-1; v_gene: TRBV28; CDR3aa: CASSLVGVAYNEQFF; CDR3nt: TGTGCCAGCAGCCTTGTGGGAGTAGCCTACAATGAGCAGTTCTTC
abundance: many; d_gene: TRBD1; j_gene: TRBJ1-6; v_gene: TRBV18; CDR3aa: CASSPLKGANSPLHF; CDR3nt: TGTGCCAGCTCACCACTCAAGGGGGCCAATTCACCCCTCCACTTT
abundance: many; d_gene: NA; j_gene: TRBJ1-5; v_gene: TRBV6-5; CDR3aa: CASSYKGFNQPQHF; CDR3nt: TGTGCCAGCAGTTACAAGGGGTTCAATCAGCCCCAGCATTTT
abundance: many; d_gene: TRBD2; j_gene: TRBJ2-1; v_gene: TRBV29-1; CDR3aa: CSVARLAGYYNEQFF; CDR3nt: TGCAGCGTTGCCCGACTAGCGGGATACTACAATGAGCAGTTCTTC
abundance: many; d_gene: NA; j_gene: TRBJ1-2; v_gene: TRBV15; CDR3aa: CATSREGGSSYGYTF; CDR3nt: TGTGCCACCAGCAGAGAAGGGGGATCAAGCTATGGCTACACCTTC
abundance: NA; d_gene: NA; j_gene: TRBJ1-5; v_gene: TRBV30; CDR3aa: CAWKQGNYNQPQHF; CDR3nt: TGTGCCTGGAAACAGGGTAACTACAATCAGCCCCAGCATTTT
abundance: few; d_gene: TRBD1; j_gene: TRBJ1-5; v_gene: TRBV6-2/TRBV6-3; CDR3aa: CASRQDRALQPQHF; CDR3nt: TGTGCCAGCAGACAGGACAGGGCGCTCCAGCCCCAGCATTTT
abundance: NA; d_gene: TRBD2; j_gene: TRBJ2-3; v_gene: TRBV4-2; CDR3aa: CASSQVTGGATDTQYF; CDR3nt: TGTGCCAGCAGCCAAGTGACGGGGGGTGCGACAGATACGCAGTATTTT
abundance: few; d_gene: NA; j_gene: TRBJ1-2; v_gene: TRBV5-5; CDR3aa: CASSLSTGEHYGYTF; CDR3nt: TGTGCCAGCAGCTTGTCGACAGGAGAACACTATGGCTACACCTTC
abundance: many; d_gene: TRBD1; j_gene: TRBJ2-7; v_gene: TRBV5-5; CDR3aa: CASSFGSGTGARGYEQYF; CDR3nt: TGTGCCAGCAGCTTCGGTTCCGGGACAGGTGCTAGAGGCTACGAGCAGTACTTC
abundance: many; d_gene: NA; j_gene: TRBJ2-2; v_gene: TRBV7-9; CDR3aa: CATKSRGAGGELFF; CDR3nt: TGTGCCACCAAGAGCCGGGGGGCCGGCGGGGAGCTGTTTTTT
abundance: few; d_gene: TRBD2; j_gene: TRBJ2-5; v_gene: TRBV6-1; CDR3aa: CASSEPGTIKETQYF; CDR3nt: TGTGCCAGCAGTGAACCGGGGACTATTAAAGAGACCCAGTACTTC
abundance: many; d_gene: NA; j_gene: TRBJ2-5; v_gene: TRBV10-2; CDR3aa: CASSEWASRGAETQYF; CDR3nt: TGCGCCAGCAGTGAGTGGGCTAGCAGGGGGGCAGAGACCCAGTACTTC
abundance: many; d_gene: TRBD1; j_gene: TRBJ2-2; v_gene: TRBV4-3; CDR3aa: CASSQDFGTGGSGELFF; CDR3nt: TGCGCCAGCAGCCAAGACTTCGGGACAGGGGGTTCCGGGGAGCTGTTTTTT
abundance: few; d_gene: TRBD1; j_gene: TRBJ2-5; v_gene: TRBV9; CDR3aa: CASSGGQGVTQYF; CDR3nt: TGTGCCAGCAGCGGTGGACAGGGAGTGACCCAGTACTTC
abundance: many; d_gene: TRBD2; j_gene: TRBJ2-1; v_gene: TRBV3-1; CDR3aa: CASSQKLAGGPNEQFF; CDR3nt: TGTGCCAGCAGCCAGAAGCTAGCGGGGGGGCCTAATGAGCAGTTCTTC
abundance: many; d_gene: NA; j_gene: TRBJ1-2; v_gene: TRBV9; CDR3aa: CASSGSDRRGYGYTF; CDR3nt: TGTGCCAGCAGCGGAAGTGACAGGAGAGGCTATGGCTACACCTTC
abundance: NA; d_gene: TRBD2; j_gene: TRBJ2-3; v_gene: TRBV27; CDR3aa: CASSQQPGLKFTDTQYF; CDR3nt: TGTGCCAGCAGTCAACAGCCGGGACTAAAATTCACAGATACGCAGTATTTT
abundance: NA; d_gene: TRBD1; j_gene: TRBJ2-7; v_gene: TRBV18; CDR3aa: CASSPGQGSTSYEQYF; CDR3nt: TGTGCCAGCTCACCGGGACAGGGATCCACCTCCTACGAGCAGTACTTC
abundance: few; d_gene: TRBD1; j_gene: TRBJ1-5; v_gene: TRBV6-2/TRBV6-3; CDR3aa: CASTRDSVKNQPQHF; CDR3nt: TGTGCCAGCACCCGGGACAGCGTTAAAAATCAGCCCCAGCATTTT